This TCR beta chain stems from a study of human T cells and chemical hapten exposure (dated by TCRdb to about 2021). In terms of the full investigation: For sensitization, 2% DPC in acetone was applied to a roughly 2 cm by roughly 2 cm area of upper inner arm skin. Throughout the roughly 25-week study period, patients were also given weekly therapeutic DPC doses on the scalp. Libraries were combined into a pool for sequencing, and differences in TCR yield between samples came mainly from small differences in library volumes within the pool. Patch testing was done on the upper back using Finn chambers containing 0.01% DPC, and results were scored after 6 days according to International Contact Dermatitis Research Group standards. Peripheral blood TCR repertoire changes were tracked in vivo in alopecia patients during primary and secondary sensitization to the hapten diphenylcyclopropenone (DPC). The patient cohort, mostly female, included alopecia areata with under or over 50% scalp involvement, alopecia totalis and alopecia universalis. Blood samples were taken from patients before sensitization (week 0) and at 2, 6 and about 24 weeks after DPC sensitization. Around 29 alopecia patients provided blood for TCR sequencing at one to four time points (pre-sensitization, 2, 6 and 24 weeks).

The CDR3 runs 15 residues from the cysteine to the phenylalanine. CDR3 DNA is the only sequence kept; it has 45 bases, read in frame from the first base. A distance of 14 bases separates the germline ends of V and J, which lose 1 base and 5 bases respectively. For CDR1 and CDR2, the germline V gene lists SGHTA and FQGNSA. On the study overall, not on this receptor specifically: No change with DPC sensitization was found in the number of TCRs above 1 in 1000 frequency, and no evidence of global repertoire structure alterations was found. Significantly more large CDR3 similarity clusters were formed by expanded TCRs than by pre-sensitization or healthy control sets, consistent with antigen-driven responses. Alopecia, a presumed autoimmune disease, was present in all patients, so the immune response of the patients might differ from that of healthy individuals. Patch test score correlated positively with the number of PT1 expanded TCRs, reaching significance at thresholds 8, 16 and 32 but not at 4. After repeated subsampling, changes were observed in the strength of the expansion versus patch-test correlation and in the threshold at which the correlation became significant.

Turning to this clonotype: Its antigen remains unidentified. No clone much larger than this one lies a single base away; base qualities are absent.

The time point label of this sample denotes: pre-sensitization, week 0. Per the publication, the treatment or condition label means: therapeutic diphenylcyclopropenone sensitization with weekly scalp DPC. Blood at each patch-test visit was drawn before the patch test was applied. Patients were considered eligible if aged 18 to 70, diagnosed with alopecia and deemed suitable for DPC therapy, and patients were excluded if pregnant. Unfractionated whole blood was collected in Tempus Blood RNA tubes, and total RNA was extracted from that blood. Library method: RACE. The instrument was a NextSeq 500. During library preparation, unique molecular identifiers were attached to individual cDNA molecules so that TCRs could be counted quantitatively and reproducibly. For every blood RNA sample, sequencing covered both the TCR alpha and TCR beta chains. Under the source paper's analysis protocol: Samples had a median of approximately 93,000 TCRs, with a range from 23,224 to 690,600. The Decombinator software suite was used to annotate V, J and CDR3 in the TCR reads. To make PS versus PT1 abundance plots, every sample was subsampled to the same number of TCRs (28,000). TCRs were defined as expanded if absent before sensitization and observed at least eight times at the 2-week time point. TCRdb ran its own pipeline on the public reads, namely fastp trimming at Q25 and MiXCR clone calling, and kept in-frame beta chains. For every CDR3 protein sequence, its rows merge into one entry that carries the most common genes and DNA. TCRdb's processing, not the authors' own work, is the source of the V and J calls. This sample lists approximately 260,000 distinct CDR3 sequences; more than 6.5% were detected once. Of the sample, over 2% falls within the top ten clones.

The rearranged chain carries TRBV7-2 and TRBJ2-5; possibly the D gene is TRBD2, per 6 matching bases. This sequence originates from a woman aged 40 to 50 with alopecia areata. Some clones in this sample may be carry-over from other donors' samples. The material sequenced was whole blood, taken in connection with sensitization to the hapten diphenylcyclopropenone (DPC). The CDR3 reads as follows: CASSLGGVKTETQYF. In nucleotide form, the sequence is TGTGCCAGCAGCTTAGGGGGGGTCAAGACCGAGACCCAGTACTTC.